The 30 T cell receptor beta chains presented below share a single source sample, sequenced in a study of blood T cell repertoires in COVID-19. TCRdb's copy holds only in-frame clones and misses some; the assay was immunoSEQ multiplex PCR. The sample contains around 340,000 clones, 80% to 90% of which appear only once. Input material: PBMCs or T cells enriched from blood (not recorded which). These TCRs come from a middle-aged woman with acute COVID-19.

The CDR3 here is CASSRSTGKAFF. The CDR3 DNA follows: TGTGCCAGCAGTCGTTCGACAGGGAAGGCTTTCTTT. The chain carries TRBV6-5 and TRBJ1-1; TRBD1 matches 7 bases. This CDR3 has 12 residues. Germline CDR1 and CDR2: MNHEY and SVGAGI. The J segment lost 11 bases and the V segment lost 5 bases, leaving 8 bases of the junction unmatched.

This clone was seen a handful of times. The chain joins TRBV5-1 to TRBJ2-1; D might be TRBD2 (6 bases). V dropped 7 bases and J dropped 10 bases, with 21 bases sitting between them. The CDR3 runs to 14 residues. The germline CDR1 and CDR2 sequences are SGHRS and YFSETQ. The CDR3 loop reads CASLGKGTSGEQFF. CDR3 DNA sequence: TGCGCCAGCCTGGGTAAGGGGACTTCCGGGGAGCAGTTCTTC.

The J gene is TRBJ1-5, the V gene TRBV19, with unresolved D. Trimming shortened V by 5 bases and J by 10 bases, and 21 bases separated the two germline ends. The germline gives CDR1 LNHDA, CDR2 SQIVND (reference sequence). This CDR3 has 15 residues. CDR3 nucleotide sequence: TGTGCCAGTAGTGTAAATGGAGAATTGATCCCTCCCCAGCATTTT. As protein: CASSVNGELIPPQHF.

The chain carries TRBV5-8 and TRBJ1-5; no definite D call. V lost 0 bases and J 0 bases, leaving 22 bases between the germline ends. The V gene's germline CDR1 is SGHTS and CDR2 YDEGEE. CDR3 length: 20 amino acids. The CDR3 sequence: CASSLAIGSGRHTSNQPQHF. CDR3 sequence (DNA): TGTGCCAGCAGCTTGGCCATTGGGTCAGGCCGCCACACTAGCAATCAGCCCCAGCATTTT.

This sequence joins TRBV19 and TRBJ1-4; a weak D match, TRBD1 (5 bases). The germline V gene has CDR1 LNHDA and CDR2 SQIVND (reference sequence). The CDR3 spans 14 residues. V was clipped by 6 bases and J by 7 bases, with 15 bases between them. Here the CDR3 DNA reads TGTGCCAGTAGCCTCATGGGGACTTCTGAAAAACTGTTTTTT. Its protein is CASSLMGTSEKLFF.

Here the CDR3 DNA reads TGTGCCAGCTCACCGGGACAGGGAACGGTCACTGAAGCTTTCTTT. It specifies CASSPGQGTVTEAFF. The J gene is TRBJ1-1, the V gene TRBV18; 9 bases line up with TRBD1. The CDR3 extends over 15 amino acids. Germline CDR1 and CDR2: KGHSH and LQKENI. V trimming: 3 bases; J trimming: 4 bases; junction bases outside the gene matches: 6.

The CDR3 sequence is CAISGDSSYGYTF. In DNA, the CDR3 is TGTGCCATCAGTGGGGACAGTAGCTATGGCTACACCTTC. This chain joins TRBV10-3 and TRBJ1-2; 7 bases map to TRBD1. The CDR3 has 13 amino acids. V lost 4 bases and J lost 4; bases outside the gene matches: 3. Germline V gene sequence: CDR1 ENHRY, CDR2 SYGVKD.

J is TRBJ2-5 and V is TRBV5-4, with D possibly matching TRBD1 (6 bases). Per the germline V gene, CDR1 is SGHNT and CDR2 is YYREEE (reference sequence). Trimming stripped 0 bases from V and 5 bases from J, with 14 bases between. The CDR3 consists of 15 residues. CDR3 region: CASSLAYRAGETQYF. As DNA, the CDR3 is TGTGCCAGCAGCTTGGCATACAGGGCAGGGGAGACCCAGTACTTC.

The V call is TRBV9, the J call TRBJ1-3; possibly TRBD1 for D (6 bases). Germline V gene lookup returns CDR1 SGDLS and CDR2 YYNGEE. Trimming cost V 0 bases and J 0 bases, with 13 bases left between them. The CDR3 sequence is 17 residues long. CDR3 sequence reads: CASSVASQGYSGNTIYF. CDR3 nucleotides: TGTGCCAGCAGCGTAGCTTCACAGGGTTACTCTGGAAACACCATATATTTT.

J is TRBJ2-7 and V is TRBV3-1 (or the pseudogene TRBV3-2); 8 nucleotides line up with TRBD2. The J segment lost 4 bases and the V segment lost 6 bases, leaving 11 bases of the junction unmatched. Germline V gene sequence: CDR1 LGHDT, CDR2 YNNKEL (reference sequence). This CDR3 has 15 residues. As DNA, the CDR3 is TGTGCCAGCAGTCCTACCCTAAGCGGGAGTTACGAGCAGTACTTC. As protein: CASSPTLSGSYEQYF.

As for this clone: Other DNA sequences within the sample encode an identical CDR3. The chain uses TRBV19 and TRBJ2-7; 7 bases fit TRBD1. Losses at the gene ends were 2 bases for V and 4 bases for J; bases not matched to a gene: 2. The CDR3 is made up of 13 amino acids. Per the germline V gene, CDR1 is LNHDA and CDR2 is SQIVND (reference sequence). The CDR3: CASSIRDSYEQYF. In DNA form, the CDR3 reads TGTGCCAGTAGTATACGGGACAGTTACGAGCAGTACTTC.

This CDR3 reads CASSPGGRFEETQYF. The CDR3 DNA follows: TGTGCCAGCTCACCTGGGGGCCGCTTCGAGGAGACCCAGTACTTC. V usage is TRBV18 and J usage is TRBJ2-5, with D perhaps TRBD1 (6 bases). The germline gives CDR1 KGHSH, CDR2 LQKENI. The CDR3 length is 15 residues. V was pared by 3 bases and J by 5 bases, with 16 bases between. Filled out from reference TRBV18 and TRBJ2-5, the complete variable domain reads NAGVMQNPRHLVRRRGQEARLRCSPMKGHSHVYWYRQLPEEGLKFMVYLQKENIIDESGMPKERFSAEFPKEGPSILRIQQVVRGDSAAYFCASSPGGRFEETQYFGPGTRLLVL.

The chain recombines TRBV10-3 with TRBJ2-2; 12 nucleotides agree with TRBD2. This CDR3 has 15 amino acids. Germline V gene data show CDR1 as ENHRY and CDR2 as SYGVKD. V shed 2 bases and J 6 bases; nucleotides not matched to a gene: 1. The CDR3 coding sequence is TGTGCCATCAGTGAGAGGACTAGCGGGGCCGGGGAGCTGTTTTTT. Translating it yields CAISERTSGAGELFF.

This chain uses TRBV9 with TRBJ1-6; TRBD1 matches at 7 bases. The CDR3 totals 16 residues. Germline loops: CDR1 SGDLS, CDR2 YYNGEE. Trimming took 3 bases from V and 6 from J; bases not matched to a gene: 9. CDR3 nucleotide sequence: TGTGCCAGCAGCGCGCACCGGGACAGATTTAATTCACCCCTCCACTTT. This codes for CASSAHRDRFNSPLHF.

The CDR3 DNA reads TGTGCCAGCAGCTCCACTTCGGGGGTAGGGTCACCCCTCCACTTT. It yields the protein CASSSTSGVGSPLHF. The V gene is TRBV11-1, the J gene TRBJ1-6, with D perhaps matching TRBD1 (5 bases). Deletions cut 4 bases from V and 10 bases from J, with 17 bases between. The CDR3 consists of 15 residues. Germline loops: CDR1 SGHAT, CDR2 FQDESV (reference sequence).

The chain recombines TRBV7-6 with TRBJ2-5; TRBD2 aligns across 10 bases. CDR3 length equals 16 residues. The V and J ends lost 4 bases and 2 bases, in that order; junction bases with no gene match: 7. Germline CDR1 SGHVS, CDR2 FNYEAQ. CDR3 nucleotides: TGTGCCAGCAGCTCCTCTAGCGGGGGCATTCAAGAGACCCAGTACTTC. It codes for CASSSSSGGIQETQYF.

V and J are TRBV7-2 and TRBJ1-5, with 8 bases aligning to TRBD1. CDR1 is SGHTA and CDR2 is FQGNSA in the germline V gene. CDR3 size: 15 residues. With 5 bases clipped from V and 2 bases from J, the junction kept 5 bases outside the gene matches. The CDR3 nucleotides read TGTGCCAGCAGCGCGGGACAGGTTGGCAATCAGCCCCAGCATTTT. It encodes CASSAGQVGNQPQHF.

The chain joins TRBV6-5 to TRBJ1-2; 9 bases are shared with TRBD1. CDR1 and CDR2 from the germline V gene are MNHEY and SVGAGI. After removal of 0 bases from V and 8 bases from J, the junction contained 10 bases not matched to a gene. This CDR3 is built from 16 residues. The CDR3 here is CASSYSSQGALGGYTF. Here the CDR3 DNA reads TGTGCCAGCAGTTACTCGTCACAGGGGGCATTGGGAGGCTACACCTTC.

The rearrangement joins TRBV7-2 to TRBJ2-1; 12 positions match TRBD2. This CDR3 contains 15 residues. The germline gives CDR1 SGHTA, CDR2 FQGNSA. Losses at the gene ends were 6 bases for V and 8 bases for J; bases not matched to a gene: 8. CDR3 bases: TGTGCCAGCAGACCTACTAGCGGGAGGCCGGATGAGCAGTTCTTC. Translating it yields CASRPTSGRPDEQFF.

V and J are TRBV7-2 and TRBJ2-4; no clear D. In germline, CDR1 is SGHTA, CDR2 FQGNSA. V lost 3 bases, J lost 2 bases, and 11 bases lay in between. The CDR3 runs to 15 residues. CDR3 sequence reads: CASSFLSGSKNIQYF. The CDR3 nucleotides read TGTGCCAGCAGCTTTCTATCAGGCTCCAAAAACATTCAGTACTTC.

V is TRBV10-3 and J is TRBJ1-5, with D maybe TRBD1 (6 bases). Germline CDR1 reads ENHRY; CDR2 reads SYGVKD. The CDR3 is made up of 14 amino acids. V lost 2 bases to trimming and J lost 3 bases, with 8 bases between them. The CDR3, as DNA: TGTGCCATCAGTGAGGGACAGAACAATCAGCCCCAGCATTTT. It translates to CAISEGQNNQPQHF.

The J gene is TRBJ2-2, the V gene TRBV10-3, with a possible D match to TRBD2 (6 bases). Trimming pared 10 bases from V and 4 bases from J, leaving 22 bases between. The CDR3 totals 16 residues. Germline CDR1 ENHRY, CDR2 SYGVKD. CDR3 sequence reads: CATGFRGAGSTGELFF. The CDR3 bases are TGTGCCACCGGCTTTCGCGGGGCCGGGAGCACCGGGGAGCTGTTTTTT.

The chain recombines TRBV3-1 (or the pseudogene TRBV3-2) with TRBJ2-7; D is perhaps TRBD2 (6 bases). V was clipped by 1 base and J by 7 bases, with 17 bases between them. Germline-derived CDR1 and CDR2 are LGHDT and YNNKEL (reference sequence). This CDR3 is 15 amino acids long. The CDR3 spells CASSQGTTSSGEQYF. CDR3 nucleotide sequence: TGTGCCAGCAGCCAAGGGACTACCTCTTCTGGGGAGCAGTACTTC.

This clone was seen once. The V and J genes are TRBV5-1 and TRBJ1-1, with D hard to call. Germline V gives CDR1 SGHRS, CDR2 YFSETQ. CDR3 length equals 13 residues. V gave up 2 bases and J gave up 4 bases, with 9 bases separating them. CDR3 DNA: TGCGCCAGCAGCTTCGGGGTGGGCACTGAAGCTTTCTTT. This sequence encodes CASSFGVGTEAFF.

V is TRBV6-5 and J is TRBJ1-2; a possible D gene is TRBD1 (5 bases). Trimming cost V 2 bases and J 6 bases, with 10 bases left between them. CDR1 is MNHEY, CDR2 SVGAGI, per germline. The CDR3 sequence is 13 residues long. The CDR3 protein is CASSYPAGNGYTF. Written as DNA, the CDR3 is TGTGCCAGCAGTTACCCTGCAGGGAATGGCTACACCTTC.

The CDR3 reads CASSPEVVGTEAFF. As DNA, the CDR3 is TGCGCCAGCAGCCCGGAGGTCGTGGGCACTGAAGCTTTCTTT. This chain joins TRBV5-1 and TRBJ1-1; no clear D gene. The V gene's germline CDR1 is SGHRS and CDR2 YFSETQ. The V end was cut by 4 bases, the J end by 4 bases, with 14 bases between. This CDR3 has 14 amino acids.

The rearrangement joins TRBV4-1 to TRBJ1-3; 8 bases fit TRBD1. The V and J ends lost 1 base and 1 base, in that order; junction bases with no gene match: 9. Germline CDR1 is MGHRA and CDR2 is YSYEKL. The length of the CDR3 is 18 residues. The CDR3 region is CASSQGAQGASSGNTIYF. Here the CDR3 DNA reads TGCGCCAGCAGCCAAGGGGCCCAGGGGGCTTCTTCTGGAAACACCATATATTTT.

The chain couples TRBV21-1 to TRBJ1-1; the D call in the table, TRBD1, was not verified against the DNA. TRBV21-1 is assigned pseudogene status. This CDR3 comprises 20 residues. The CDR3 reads CASSKVVRETGVQRDTEAFF. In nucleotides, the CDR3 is TGTGCCAGCAGCAAAGTAGTGAGGGAGACAGGGGTTCAGAGGGACACTGAAGCTTTCTTT.

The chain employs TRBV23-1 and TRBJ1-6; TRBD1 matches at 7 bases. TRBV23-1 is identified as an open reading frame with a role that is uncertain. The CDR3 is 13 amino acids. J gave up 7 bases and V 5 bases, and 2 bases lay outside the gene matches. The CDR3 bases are TGCGCCAGCAGTGCCAGGGGGAATTCACCCCTCCACTTT. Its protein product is CASSARGNSPLHF.

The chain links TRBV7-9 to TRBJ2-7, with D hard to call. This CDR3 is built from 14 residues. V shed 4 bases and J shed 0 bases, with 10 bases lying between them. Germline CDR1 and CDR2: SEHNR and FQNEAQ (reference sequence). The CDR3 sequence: CASSSQPSSYEQYF. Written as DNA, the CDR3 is TGTGCCAGCAGCTCCCAACCCAGCTCCTACGAGCAGTACTTC.